These T cell receptor beta chains were read from a single sample in a study of human thymus T cells. Sequenced by immunoSEQ multiplex PCR; TCRdb stores in-frame clones only, minus some. This sample yields about 120,000 clones, of which 90% to 95% are seen a single time; roughly 0.024% belongs to the top ten. Sequencing was performed on thymus tissue. These receptors came from a boy under two years old with a congenital heart defect but otherwise immunologically healthy. Each CDR3 is given with its conserved first and last residue. The D gene is left open where the match is weak. For some rows the clone size is stated as once, few or many, or as a class when expanded; others skip it.

cdr3_aa cdr3_nt d_call v_call cdr3_length j_call clone_size
CASSPGLDPIQYF TGTGCCAGCAGTCCGGGACTGGATCCTATTCAGTACTTC NA TRBV6-6 13 TRBJ2-4 few
CASSLGGGGPSYEQYF TGCGCCAGCAGCTTGGGGGGCGGGGGGCCCTCCTACGAGCAGTACTTC TRBD2 TRBV5-1 16 TRBJ2-7 NA
CSVGAGDRDTDTQYF TGCAGCGTTGGGGCGGGGGACAGGGACACAGATACGCAGTATTTT TRBD1 TRBV29-1 15 TRBJ2-3 NA
CAISEGERGAYEQYF TGTGCCATCAGTGAGGGTGAGCGGGGGGCCTACGAGCAGTACTTC TRBD2 TRBV10-3 15 TRBJ2-7 NA
CAWSVHAGWWTEAFF TGTGCCTGGAGTGTACACGCGGGGTGGTGGACTGAAGCTTTCTTT NA TRBV30 15 TRBJ1-1 few
CASSEIRGNYEQYF TGTGCCAGCAGCGAAATTAGGGGAAACTACGAGCAGTACTTC NA TRBV11-2 14 TRBJ2-7 NA
CASSVPGRGTGELFF TGTGCCAGCAGTGTCCCAGGGAGGGGCACCGGGGAGCTGTTTTTT TRBD2 TRBV6-1 15 TRBJ2-2 NA
CASSFTGELFF TGTGCCAGCAGTTTTACCGGGGAGCTGTTTTTT NA TRBV28 11 TRBJ2-2 NA
CASSSPTSQETQYF TGTGCCAGCAGTTCCCCGACCAGCCAGGAGACCCAGTACTTC NA TRBV6-6 14 TRBJ2-5 NA
CASSQDKTGATLTYEQYF TGCGCCAGCAGCCAAGATAAAACGGGGGCGACGTTAACCTACGAGCAGTACTTC NA TRBV4-3 18 TRBJ2-7 NA
CATSPRDRLQGMRQPQHF TGTGCCACCAGCCCCCGGGACCGGCTACAGGGGATGAGACAGCCCCAGCATTTT TRBD1 TRBV15 18 TRBJ1-5 NA
CASSSGVSGGPSTDTQYF TGCGCCAGCAGCAGTGGTGTTAGCGGGGGGCCCAGCACAGATACGCAGTATTTT TRBD2 TRBV5-1 18 TRBJ2-3 NA
CASSQERWSPERRNTEAFF TGTGCCAGCAGCCAAGAGAGGTGGAGCCCGGAGAGAAGGAACACTGAAGCTTTCTTT NA TRBV4-2 19 TRBJ1-1 NA
CASSEKGPHRVIKDQPQHF TGTGCCAGCAGTGAAAAGGGCCCTCACAGGGTAATAAAGGATCAGCCCCAGCATTTT NA TRBV6-1 19 TRBJ1-5 NA
CASSLFSGTAMELEETQYF TGTGCCAGCAGTTTATTTTCGGGGACGGCCATGGAGTTGGAAGAGACCCAGTACTTC NA TRBV28 19 TRBJ2-5 NA
CASSLGQGMGLGPMNTEAFF TGTGCCAGCAGCTTAGGGCAGGGTATGGGCTTGGGGCCGATGAACACTGAAGCTTTCTTT NA TRBV7-6 20 TRBJ1-1 NA
CASSPGLAGYEQYF TGTGCCAGCAGTCCAGGACTAGCGGGTTACGAGCAGTACTTC TRBD2 TRBV27 14 TRBJ2-7 NA
CATSGGRGLLNQPQHF TGTGCCACCAGCGGGGGCAGGGGGTTACTCAATCAGCCCCAGCATTTT TRBD1 TRBV15 16 TRBJ1-5 NA
CASSAGQTSRTPLHF TGTGCCAGCAGTGCCGGACAGACATCAAGGACACCCCTCCACTTT NA TRBV25-1 15 TRBJ1-6 NA
CASSKRGTRNTEAFF TGTGCCAGTAGTAAGAGGGGGACCCGGAACACTGAAGCTTTCTTT NA TRBV19 15 TRBJ1-1 NA
CASSQDALDRGQEDGYTF TGCGCCAGCAGCCAAGATGCTCTTGACAGGGGGCAGGAGGATGGCTACACCTTC TRBD1 TRBV4-1 18 TRBJ1-2 once
CASSLGGNYEQYF TGCGCCAGCAGCTTGGGGGGGAACTACGAGCAGTACTTC NA TRBV5-1 13 TRBJ2-7 NA
CASSLTPPTGYGYTF TGTGCCAGCAGTCTAACGCCGCCGACAGGCTATGGCTACACCTTC NA TRBV28 15 TRBJ1-2 NA